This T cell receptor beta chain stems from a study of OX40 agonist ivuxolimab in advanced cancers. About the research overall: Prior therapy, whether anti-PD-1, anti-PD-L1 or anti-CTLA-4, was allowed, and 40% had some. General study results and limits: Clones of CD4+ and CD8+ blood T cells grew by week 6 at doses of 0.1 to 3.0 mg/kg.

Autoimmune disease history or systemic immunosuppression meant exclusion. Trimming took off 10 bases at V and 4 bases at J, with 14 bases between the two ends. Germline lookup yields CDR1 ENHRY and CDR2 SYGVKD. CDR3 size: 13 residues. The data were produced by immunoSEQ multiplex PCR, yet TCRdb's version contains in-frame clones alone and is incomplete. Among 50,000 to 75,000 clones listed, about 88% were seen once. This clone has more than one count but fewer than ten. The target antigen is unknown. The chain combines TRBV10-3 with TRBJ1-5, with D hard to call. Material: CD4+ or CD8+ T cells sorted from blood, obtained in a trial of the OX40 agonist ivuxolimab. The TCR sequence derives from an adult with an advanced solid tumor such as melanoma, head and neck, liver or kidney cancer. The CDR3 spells CATSGGVNQPQHF. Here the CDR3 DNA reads TGTGCCACCAGCGGCGGGGTTAATCAGCCCCAGCATTTT.